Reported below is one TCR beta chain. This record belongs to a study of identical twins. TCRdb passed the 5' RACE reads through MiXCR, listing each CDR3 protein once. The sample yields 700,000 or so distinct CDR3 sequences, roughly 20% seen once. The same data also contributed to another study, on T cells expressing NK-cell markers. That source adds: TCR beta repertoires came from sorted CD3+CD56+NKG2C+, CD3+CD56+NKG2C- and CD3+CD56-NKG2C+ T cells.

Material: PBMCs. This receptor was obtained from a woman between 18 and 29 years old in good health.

This CDR3 reads CASSRELVSETQYF. The CDR3 nucleotides read TGTGCCAGCAGCCGGGAGCTCGTAAGCGAGACCCAGTACTTC. The V gene is TRBV5-5, the J gene TRBJ2-5, with D possibly matching TRBD2 (6 bases). Germline V lookup: CDR1 SGHKS, CDR2 YYEKEE (reference sequence). V lost 4 bases, J lost 5 bases, and 15 bases lay in between. The CDR3 loop spans 14 amino acids.